This entry lists 18 T cell receptor beta chains sequenced from one sample in a study of blood T cells in healthy people across ages. PCR was performed a second time for about 6 to 12 cycles using a sample-barcoded 5' primer and a J-beta primer mix. MiXCR was run by TCRdb on the 5' RACE reads, yielding one entry per CDR3 protein. The table records about a million distinct CDR3 sequences, around 54% of them present only once. The sample was blood. All receptors come from a woman in her sixties or seventies in good health.

This chain connects TRBV12-3 or TRBV12-4 to TRBJ2-3, with TRBD2 identical over 10 bases. The CDR3 has 16 amino acids. Germline trimming cut 6 bases from V and 4 bases from J; bases unmatched to any gene: 10. The CDR3 bases are TGTGCCAGCAGCCGATTAACTAGCGGGATTTCAGATACGCAGTATTTT. Translation: CASSRLTSGISDTQYF.

The chain uses TRBV9 and TRBJ2-2; D perhaps matches TRBD2 (5 bases). Germline V gives CDR1 SGDLS, CDR2 YYNGEE. The CDR3 runs to 14 residues. The V gene lost 2 bases and the J gene lost 5 bases, with 10 bases spanning the gap. CDR3: CASSVGVGTGELFF. CDR3 DNA sequence: TGTGCCAGCAGCGTCGGGGTAGGGACCGGGGAGCTGTTTTTT.

The rearrangement joins TRBV4-1 to TRBJ1-4; D is perhaps TRBD1 (6 bases). This CDR3 is 15 amino acids long. The V end lost 0 bases, the J end lost 8 bases, and 13 bases lay between the germline ends. Germline V lookup: CDR1 MGHRA, CDR2 YSYEKL. CDR3 DNA sequence: TGCGCCAGCAGCCAAGATGGGGGGCGCGGGGAAAAACTGTTTTTT. This translates into CASSQDGGRGEKLFF.

The genes are TRBV14 and TRBJ2-3; D remains ambiguous. Trimming took off 0 bases at V and 0 bases at J, with 10 bases between the two ends. The CDR3 sequence is 16 residues long. CDR1 and CDR2 from the germline V gene are SGHDN and FVKESK. CDR3 sequence: CASSQDVGHSTDTQYF. The CDR3 DNA follows: TGTGCCAGCAGCCAAGATGTAGGGCACAGCACAGATACGCAGTATTTT.

V usage is TRBV14 and J usage is TRBJ2-3; 7 positions agree with TRBD1. Germline V lookup: CDR1 SGHDN, CDR2 FVKESK. V was pared by 4 bases and J by 1 base, with 8 bases of the junction left unmatched. The CDR3 loop spans 16 amino acids. CDR3 loop: CASSRVRDSRTDTQYF. The CDR3 bases are TGTGCCAGCAGCCGAGTCCGGGACAGTCGCACAGATACGCAGTATTTT.

The rearrangement joins TRBV14 to TRBJ2-5; 8 bases line up with TRBD1. The J call may be faulty, since TRBJ2-7 better matches the DNA end. Germline V gene data show CDR1 as SGHDN and CDR2 as FVKESK. The CDR3 extends over 14 amino acids. The CDR3, as DNA: TGTGCCAGCAGCCAGAGTCAGGGGGCGGTCGAGCAGTACTTC. This gives the protein CASSQSQGAVEQYF.

In this sample, this clonotype turned up a few times. J is TRBJ1-2 and V is TRBV3-1, with 7 nucleotides matching TRBD1. Per the germline V gene, CDR1 is LGHDT and CDR2 is YNNKEL (reference sequence). V lost 8 bases and J lost 8; bases outside the gene matches: 26. This CDR3 has 18 residues. DNA of the CDR3: TGTGCCAGCCGGCATACCCGAATTCGCCGGGACAGAGGAAGAGGCTACACCTTC. Encoded protein: CASRHTRIRRDRGRGYTF.

There are a few counts of this clonotype. DNA for the CDR3: TGTGCCAGCTCACCAACAGGGATTAACGGCTACACCTTC. Amino acids: CASSPTGINGYTF. This chain joins TRBV18 and TRBJ1-2; possible D gene TRBD1, 6 bases. This CDR3 is 13 amino acids long. Trimming took off 2 bases at V and 8 bases at J, with 12 bases between the two ends. The germline V gene has CDR1 KGHSH and CDR2 LQKENI. The full variable domain, its missing parts supplied by reference TRBV18 and TRBJ1-2, is NAGVMQNPRHLVRRRGQEARLRCSPMKGHSHVYWYRQLPEEGLKFMVYLQKENIIDESGMPKERFSAEFPKEGPSILRIQQVVRGDSAAYFCASSPTGINGYTFGSGTRLTVV.

The rearrangement uses TRBV3-1 and TRBJ1-2; no firm D call. This CDR3 spans 12 amino acids. The V gene lost 8 bases and the J gene lost 7 bases, with 14 bases spanning the gap. Germline V gene sequence: CDR1 LGHDT, CDR2 YNNKEL (reference sequence). The CDR3 DNA reads as TGTGCCAGCTCAGGAGTGAACGGTGGCTACACCTTC. Translating it yields CASSGVNGGYTF.

This chain joins TRBV20-1 and TRBJ2-1; 8 nucleotides agree with TRBD2. The junction had 14 bases not matched to a gene; V was cut back by 6 bases and J by 1 base. The CDR3 totals 17 residues. Germline-derived CDR1 and CDR2 are DFQATT and SNEGSKA (reference sequence). The CDR3 region has the DNA TGCAGTGCCCGCCTTTCGCGGGAGGATGTTTCCTACAATGAGCAGTTCTTC. This translates into CSARLSREDVSYNEQFF.

V and J are TRBV7-2 and TRBJ2-5, with 12 nucleotides matching TRBD2. Germline CDR1 reads SGHTA; CDR2 reads FQGNSA. The CDR3 has 18 residues. V gave up 1 base and J gave up 6 bases; unmatched junction bases: 12. The CDR3 region is CASSLGSSSGGAFQTQYF. DNA of the CDR3: TGTGCCAGCAGCTTAGGGTCCTCTAGCGGGGGGGCTTTTCAGACCCAGTACTTC.

This clonotype was found once. V is TRBV12-3 or TRBV12-4 and J is TRBJ1-6; D unclear. V lost 0 bases and J 4 bases, leaving 13 bases between the germline ends. CDR3 length: 17 amino acids. The CDR3 nucleotides are TGTGCCAGCAGTTTAGCATTGGGTGTCCCTTATAATTCACCCCTCCACTTT. Translating it yields CASSLALGVPYNSPLHF.

This clonotype has a handful of counts. The chain uses TRBV24-1 and TRBJ2-3; 9 positions agree with TRBD2. The CDR3 extends over 14 amino acids. The junction had 6 bases not matched to a gene; V was cut back by 10 bases and J by 2 bases. CDR1 is KGHDR, CDR2 SFDVKD, per germline. The CDR3 region is CATRSGSYTDTQYF. The CDR3 nucleotides read TGTGCCACACGTAGCGGGAGTTACACAGATACGCAGTATTTT.

The gene calls are TRBV12-3 or TRBV12-4 and TRBJ2-1, with D uncertain. The CDR3 runs 12 residues. Deletions cut 3 bases from V and 5 bases from J, with 5 bases between. Here the CDR3 reads CASSLRNNEQFF. The CDR3 DNA reads TGTGCCAGCAGTTTGAGGAACAATGAGCAGTTCTTC.

CDR3 protein: CASSQPEGTNYGYTF. The CDR3 bases are TGTGCCAGCAGTCAGCCAGAGGGTACTAACTATGGCTACACCTTC. V gene TRBV25-1 combines with J gene TRBJ1-2; D not resolved. The ends were cut back, 5 bases at V and 0 bases at J, with 13 bases in the middle. CDR1 MGHDK and CDR2 SYGVNS come from the germline V gene. The CDR3 sequence is 15 residues long.

There are a few counts of this clonotype. V gene TRBV29-1 combines with J gene TRBJ2-1; the match to TRBD1 covers 9 bases. The assigned J gene may be wrong: the sequence end matches TRBJ2-7 better. The germline gives CDR1 SQVTM, CDR2 ANQGSEA. CDR3 length: 17 amino acids. CDR3: CSPLRGAQGAVVNEQYF. CDR3 sequence (DNA): TGCAGCCCTCTGAGGGGGGCACAGGGGGCCGTGGTGAATGAGCAGTACTTC.

The gene calls are TRBV12-5 and TRBJ1-1; D is unclear. V was shortened by 4 bases and J by 2 bases, with 8 bases between the two germline ends. CDR1 and CDR2 from the germline V gene are LGHNT and FRNRAP. The CDR3 is 13 residues long. For the CDR3, the DNA is TGTGCTAGTGGTTCCGAATCTAACACTGAAGCTTTCTTT. Its translation is CASGSESNTEAFF.

The J gene is TRBJ2-2, the V gene TRBV28, with D perhaps TRBD1 (5 bases). The CDR3 has 16 residues. Germline CDR1 and CDR2: MDHEN and SYDVKM. Trimming shortened V by 4 bases and J by 7 bases, and 19 bases separated the two germline ends. As DNA, the CDR3 is TGTGCCAGCAGTTCTCCCCCCCAGGGAAATATCGGGGAGCTGTTTTTT. Its protein product is CASSSPPQGNIGELFF.